This is a list of T cell receptor beta chains from one sample in a study of control samples from healthy donors and cancer patients. Profiling relied on immunoSEQ multiplex PCR, and the TCRdb table lists in-frame clones only, not all of them. This sample yields over 150,000 clones, of which 85% to 95% are seen a single time; about 1.5% belongs to the top ten. Input material: blood. The source is a woman aged 18-29 years in good health. CDR3s include the opening cysteine and the closing phenylalanine or tryptophan. Each record gives: V gene, clone size, J gene, D gene, CDR3 DNA, CDR3 protein. A D gene is named only where the DNA matches it firmly. Expanded clones are given a class, and other clones once, few, many or no size at all.

TRBV3-1/TRBV3-2,-,TRBJ2-5,TRBD2,TGTGCCAGCAGCCAAGCCTACCCGACTAGCGACAAAGAGACCCAGTACTTC,CASSQAYPTSDKETQYF
TRBV3-1/TRBV3-2,once,TRBJ2-5,TRBD2,TGTGCCAGCAGCCAACAAACTTTCCGGACTAGCGGGAGATGGGAGGAGACCCAGTACTTC,CASSQQTFRTSGRWEETQYF
TRBV10-3,once,TRBJ1-1,-,TGTGCCATCAGCGGGGCGGGGGACACTGAAGCTTTCTTT,CAISGAGDTEAFF
TRBV18,-,TRBJ2-1,TRBD1,TGTGCCAGCTCACCACCGAATCAGGGGGCTATCAATGAGCAGTTCTTC,CASSPPNQGAINEQFF
TRBV6-6,-,TRBJ1-6,TRBD1,TGTGCCAGCAGTTCTCCCGACAGGGCCAATTCACCCCTCCACTTT,CASSSPDRANSPLHF
TRBV28,-,TRBJ1-2,TRBD1,TGTGCCAGCAGTTTAGGACAGGGGAAGGGCTACACCTTC,CASSLGQGKGYTF
TRBV5-1,-,TRBJ2-7,-,TGCGCCAGCGCCGGGACAGCGGGCGAGCAGTACTTC,CASAGTAGEQYF
TRBV2,-,TRBJ1-2,-,TGTGCCAGCAGTGGGGAGGGCCTCTATGGCTACACCTTC,CASSGEGLYGYTF
TRBV4-1,-,TRBJ1-2,-,TGCGCCAGCAGCCAGACAGGAAGCAGGGCTGGCTACACCTTC,CASSQTGSRAGYTF
TRBV6-2/TRBV6-3,-,TRBJ2-3,-,TGTGCCAGCAGTCCCTCCGGGGCGTCAGATACGCAGTATTTT,CASSPSGASDTQYF
TRBV28,once,TRBJ2-3,-,TGTGCCAGCAGCCAGGGACTCTCTAGCACAGATACGCAGTATTTT,CASSQGLSSTDTQYF
TRBV6-5,-,TRBJ2-6,-,TGTGCCAGCACTCCTCAGGGATCCGGGGCCAACGTCCTGACTTTC,CASTPQGSGANVLTF
TRBV3-1/TRBV3-2,-,TRBJ1-1,TRBD1,TGTGCCAGCAGCCTTAGGAGAGCGGCAGGGGGCGAGGAGACTGAAGCTTTCTTT,CASSLRRAAGGEETEAFF
TRBV6-5,-,TRBJ2-3,-,TGTGCCAGCAGTTACTTCAGGACGTCAGATACGCAGTATTTT,CASSYFRTSDTQYF
TRBV6-4,-,TRBJ1-6,-,TGTGCCAGCAGTGAGGTGCACGGAGGAGATTCACCCCTCCACTTT,CASSEVHGGDSPLHF
TRBV2,-,TRBJ1-5,-,TGTGCCAGTACCTTCGGGTCATTTTATAGCAATCAGCCCCAGCATTTT,CASTFGSFYSNQPQHF
TRBV10-1,-,TRBJ2-7,-,TGCGCCAGCAGTGAGTCGTCCGGGACGCACTACGAGCAGTACTTC,CASSESSGTHYEQYF
TRBV7-2,-,TRBJ2-7,TRBD2,TGTGCCAGCAGCCTAGCGGGGGGGCCCTACGAGCAGTACTTC,CASSLAGGPYEQYF
TRBV6-1,-,TRBJ1-5,-,TGTGCCAGCAGTGAAGTTGGGGCTAGCAATCAGCCCCAGCATTTT,CASSEVGASNQPQHF
TRBV27,-,TRBJ1-5,TRBD1,TGTGCCACTAAACCCAGACAGGGGCAAAATCAGCCCCAGCATTTT,CATKPRQGQNQPQHF
TRBV2,-,TRBJ2-5,TRBD1,TGTGCCAGCAGGCCGACAGGGGGCCAGGAGACCCAGTACTTC,CASRPTGGQETQYF
TRBV5-8,-,TRBJ1-6,TRBD1,TGTGCCAGCAGCCGGGCAGGGGGCTTTTATAATTCACCCCTCCACTTT,CASSRAGGFYNSPLHF
TRBV7-9,-,TRBJ1-5,-,TGTGCCAGCAGCCCACACGGCCCTTGGCCCCAGCATTTT,CASSPHGPWPQHF
TRBV28,-,TRBJ1-6,-,TGTGCCAGCAAGCGACTAAATTCACCCCTCCACTTT,CASKRLNSPLHF
TRBV10-3,few,TRBJ1-3,-,TGTGCCATCAGTTTCAGGGAGCCCGGAAACACCATATATTTT,CAISFREPGNTIYF
TRBV9,-,TRBJ2-3,-,TGTGCCAGCAGCGTAGGGGAGAATACGCAGTATTTT,CASSVGENTQYF
TRBV11-2,-,TRBJ2-3,TRBD2,TGTGCCAGCAGTTCTCCGAGCGGGGTGGGCACAGATACGCAGTATTTT,CASSSPSGVGTDTQYF
TRBV10-3,-,TRBJ1-2,-,TGTGCCATCAAGACCTCCGGGACCTTCTATGGCTACACCTTC,CAIKTSGTFYGYTF
TRBV19,once,TRBJ2-3,TRBD2,TGTGCCAGTAGTACCCAGGCTAGCGGAGATACGCAGTATTTT,CASSTQASGDTQYF
TRBV19,-,TRBJ2-2,-,TGTGCCAGTAGTATTGTAGGCCCCCTCGGGGAGCTGTTTTTT,CASSIVGPLGELFF